This TCR beta chain was identified in a study of glioma-infiltrating T cells. Study outcomes and limitations: Gliomas, especially low-grade, showed above-expected tissue-blood divergence; non-neoplastic patients showed below. Only very few CDR3 sequences appeared in both tissue and blood.

CDR1 and CDR2 (germline): LGHNA, YNFKEQ. Trimming cost V 0 bases and J 7 bases; bases outside gene matches: 15. The CDR3 runs 18 residues. Amplification of TCR alpha and beta CDR3 regions from RNA used iRepertoire nested multiplex PCR. A single record per CDR3 protein comes from TCRdb applying MiXCR to the multiplex PCR reads. The repertoire consists of about 180,000 distinct CDR3 sequences, with 43% occurring once and the leading ten covering around 5.3%. This clonotype was picked up many times. As yet, its antigen is unknown. The origin of this receptor is a human donor with low-grade glioma or glioblastoma, undergoing nonglioma brain surgery, or in good health (not recorded which). The source material was glioma tissue, nonneoplastic brain tissue, or PBMCs (not recorded which). The chain combines TRBV4-2 with TRBJ2-1; 7 positions agree with TRBD1. The CDR3, as DNA: TGTGCCAGCAGCCAAGATAGCCCGGGACAGCATAAAGTGAATGAGCAGTTCTTC. Translated, it gives CASSQDSPGQHKVNEQFF.